The rows below give T cell receptor beta chains drawn from one sample of a study of T cell responses to AZD1222 COVID-19 vaccine. The data were produced by immunoSEQ multiplex PCR, yet TCRdb's version contains in-frame clones alone and is incomplete. This sample has about 27,000 clones, with over 80% found just once. Sequences were derived from peripheral blood, sampled 28 days after the second AZD1222 dose. These receptors were taken from an adult who received the AZD1222 COVID-19 vaccine. Each CDR3 is given with its conserved first and last residue. The D gene is left open where the match is weak. Size is stated for part of the rows, as once, few or many counts, or as a class when the clone is expanded.

D	V	J	size	CDR3	DNA
TRBD1	TRBV5-5	TRBJ1-4	NA	CASSSTGSNEKLFF	TGTGCCAGCAGCTCGACAGGGTCTAATGAAAAACTGTTTTTT
TRBD1	TRBV7-9	TRBJ1-2	NA	CASSLVGTGEGYGYTF	TGTGCCAGCAGCTTAGTGGGGACAGGGGAAGGCTATGGCTACACCTTC
NA	TRBV28	TRBJ1-3	once	CASSLVDAGNTIYF	TGTGCCAGCAGTTTGGTGGATGCTGGAAACACCATATATTTT
NA	TRBV28	TRBJ2-6	NA	CASSFGGANVLTF	TGTGCCAGCAGTTTTGGTGGGGCCAACGTCCTGACTTTC
TRBD2	TRBV2	TRBJ2-1	NA	CASSEGAGGRRDEQFF	TGTGCCAGCAGTGAAGGAGCGGGAGGGCGTAGGGATGAGCAGTTCTTC
NA	TRBV12-5	TRBJ1-3	NA	CASAPWGVNTIYF	TGTGCTAGTGCTCCTTGGGGAGTAAACACCATATATTTT
NA	TRBV5-1	TRBJ2-3	NA	CASSAPGPTDTQYF	TGCGCCAGCAGCGCTCCGGGACCCACAGATACGCAGTATTTT
NA	TRBV7-8	TRBJ1-5	NA	CASSLGARGGGNQPQHF	TGTGCCAGCAGCTTAGGGGCGCGGGGGGGTGGCAATCAGCCCCAGCATTTT
NA	TRBV7-9	TRBJ1-1	NA	CASSPGGPNTEAFF	TGTGCCAGCAGCCCCGGGGGGCCGAACACTGAAGCTTTCTTT
NA	TRBV7-9	TRBJ2-1	NA	CASSPQGSEQFF	TGTGCCAGCAGCCCGCAAGGAAGTGAGCAGTTCTTC
TRBD2	TRBV19	TRBJ2-1	NA	CASSRNLAATYNEQFF	TGTGCCAGTAGCCGTAACCTAGCGGCGACCTACAATGAGCAGTTCTTC
NA	TRBV7-3	TRBJ2-3	NA	CASSLRGADTQYF	TGTGCCAGCAGCTTACGGGGCGCAGATACGCAGTATTTT
NA	TRBV5-1	TRBJ1-1	NA	CASEERGLGTEAFF	TGCGCCAGCGAAGAAAGGGGGTTAGGCACTGAAGCTTTCTTT
NA	TRBV27	TRBJ2-1	NA	CASSLGTLFRSSYNEQFF	TGTGCCAGCAGTTTAGGTACACTCTTCCGCAGCTCCTACAATGAGCAGTTCTTC
NA	TRBV5-4	TRBJ2-1	NA	CASSLGGEVNREQFF	TGTGCCAGCAGCTTGGGGGGTGAGGTTAATCGCGAGCAGTTCTTC
TRBD1	TRBV29-1	TRBJ2-7	NA	CSVRTGLSYEQYF	TGCAGCGTAAGGACAGGGCTCTCCTACGAGCAGTACTTC
NA	TRBV11-2	TRBJ2-7	once	CASSLHRRESKEQYF	TGTGCCAGCAGCCTCCACCGGAGGGAGTCTAAGGAGCAGTACTTC
NA	TRBV28	TRBJ1-4	NA	CASRDRSRGEKLFF	TGTGCCAGCAGAGACAGGAGTCGAGGTGAAAAACTGTTTTTT
TRBD1	TRBV20-1	TRBJ2-7	NA	CSASGQGSSYEQYF	TGCAGTGCTAGTGGACAGGGGAGCTCCTACGAGCAGTACTTC
NA	TRBV19	TRBJ1-1	NA	CASSWPGTEAFF	TGTGCCAGTAGTTGGCCAGGCACTGAAGCTTTCTTT
TRBD2	TRBV5-1	TRBJ2-3	NA	CASSLGLAGPTDTQYF	TGCGCCAGCAGCTTAGGACTAGCGGGACCCACAGATACGCAGTATTTT
TRBD1	TRBV27	TRBJ1-3	NA	CASGGQGRDTIYF	TGTGCCAGCGGGGGACAGGGGCGGGACACCATATATTTT
NA	TRBV7-9	TRBJ1-3	once	CASGTPGNTIYF	TGTGCCAGCGGGACGCCTGGAAACACCATATATTTT
TRBD1	TRBV5-5	TRBJ2-1	NA	CASRNRGDGSYNEQFF	TGTGCCAGCAGAAACAGGGGCGACGGCTCCTACAATGAGCAGTTCTTC
NA	TRBV29-1	TRBJ1-4	NA	CSVAIGGSNEKLFF	TGCAGCGTTGCAATAGGGGGATCTAATGAAAAACTGTTTTTT
TRBD1	TRBV7-3	TRBJ2-7	NA	CASSLRQGAFYEQYF	TGTGCCAGCAGCTTAAGGCAGGGGGCTTTTTACGAGCAGTACTTC
NA	TRBV5-6	TRBJ2-2	NA	CASSFPLNSNTGELFF	TGTGCCAGCAGCTTCCCCCTGAATTCTAACACCGGGGAGCTGTTTTTT
TRBD1	TRBV19	TRBJ1-5	NA	CASAPKDRGPQPQHF	TGTGCCAGTGCCCCGAAAGACAGGGGGCCTCAGCCCCAGCATTTT
NA	TRBV28	TRBJ1-1	NA	CASSWTGNTEAFF	TGTGCCAGCAGTTGGACGGGGAACACTGAAGCTTTCTTT
NA	TRBV7-2	TRBJ2-3	NA	CASSSRTGPLALPTQYF	TGTGCCAGCAGCTCTCGGACGGGCCCCCTCGCTCTACCTACGCAGTATTTT
NA	TRBV5-1	TRBJ1-2	NA	CASSLGGGGYTF	TGCGCCAGCAGCTTGGGAGGAGGGGGCTACACCTTC